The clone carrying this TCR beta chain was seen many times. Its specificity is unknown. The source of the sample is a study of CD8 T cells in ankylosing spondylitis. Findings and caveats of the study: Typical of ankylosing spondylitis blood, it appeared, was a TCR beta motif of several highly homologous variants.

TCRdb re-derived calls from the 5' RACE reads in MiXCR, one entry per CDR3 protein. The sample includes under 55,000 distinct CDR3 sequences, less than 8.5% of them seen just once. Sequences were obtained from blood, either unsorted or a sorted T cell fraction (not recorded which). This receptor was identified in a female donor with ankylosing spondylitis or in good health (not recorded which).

The CDR3 region has the DNA TGTGCCAGCAGCTCGCTATTCGGACTGGGGGCCACCGGGGAGCTGTTTTTT. This sequence encodes CASSSLFGLGATGELFF. The chain uses TRBV7-8 and TRBJ2-2, with D possibly TRBD1 on 6 matching bases. Trimming left V 4 bases short and J 4 bases short, with 19 bases between. CDR1 is SGHVS and CDR2 is FQNEAQ in the germline V gene. The CDR3 extends over 17 amino acids.